The next 7 T cell receptor beta chains were all read from a single sample in a study of Graves' ophthalmopathy and Graves' hyperthyroidism. CDR3 regions of TCR beta were amplified from RNA transcripts. After a first-round RT-PCR with HTBI primers, a second-round multiplex PCR was run. TCRdb called the multiplex PCR reads again in MiXCR, with one record for every CDR3 protein. The sample carries 600,000 to 650,000 distinct CDR3 sequences, 22% recorded once. What was sequenced was peripheral blood. The receptors were sampled from a woman aged 18-29 years with stable Graves' hyperthyroidism. Some clones in this sample may be carry-over from other donors' samples.

CDR3 sequence (DNA): TGTGCCTCCCGGGAGCCCAACACCGGGGAGCTGTTTTTT. Protein sequence: CASREPNTGELFF. The rearrangement links TRBV7-2 to TRBJ2-2; possibly TRBD2 for D (6 bases). Trimming took 11 bases from V and 2 from J, leaving 12 bases between them. Germline-derived CDR1 and CDR2 are SGHTA and FQGNSA. CDR3 length: 13 residues.

This clonotype was counted at least ten times. This CDR3 reads CAISERDYGYTF. The CDR3 coding sequence is TGTGCCATCAGTGAGCGGGACTATGGCTACACCTTC. V gene TRBV10-3 combines with J gene TRBJ1-2, with D unclear. Germline lookup yields CDR1 ENHRY and CDR2 SYGVKD. Trimming left V 2 bases short and J 3 bases short, with 4 bases between. CDR3 size: 12 residues.

This clonotype was seen only a few times. The chain uses TRBV9 and TRBJ1-1; D is perhaps TRBD1 (6 bases). The V end was cut by 2 bases, the J end by 4 bases, with 12 bases between. CDR3 length: 14 residues. From germline, CDR1 is SGDLS and CDR2 YYNGEE. This CDR3 is CASSVRQEGTEAFF. The CDR3 region has the DNA TGTGCCAGCAGCGTTAGACAGGAGGGCACTGAAGCTTTCTTT. Based on the CDR3 plus reference TRBV9 and TRBJ1-1, the full variable domain is DSGVTQTPKHLITATGQRVTLRCSPRSGDLSVYWYQQSLDQGLQFLIQYYNGEERAKGNILERFSAQQFPDLHSELNLSSLELGDSALYFCASSVRQEGTEAFFGQGTRLTVV.

A few counts support this clonotype. One base away lies a much larger clone, so this may be a sequencing read error. CDR3 residues: CATSRDRRSGNTICF. Here the CDR3 DNA reads TGTGCCACCAGCAGGGACAGGCGTTCTGGAAACACCATATGTTTT. The V and J genes are TRBV15 and TRBJ1-3; 7 bases are a match to TRBD1. Germline V gene sequence: CDR1 LNHNV, CDR2 YYDKDF (reference sequence). The CDR3 is made up of 15 amino acids.

The rearrangement uses TRBV24-1 and TRBJ2-5; the D call may be TRBD1 or TRBD2 (6 bases each). V lost 5 bases and J 2 bases, leaving 17 bases between the germline ends. The CDR3 covers 16 residues. Per the germline V gene, CDR1 is KGHDR and CDR2 is SFDVKD. Here the CDR3 reads CATSAGGLDKQETQYF. CDR3 nucleotides: TGTGCCACCAGTGCCGGGGGCCTCGACAAACAAGAGACCCAGTACTTC.

The chain has TRBV19 and TRBJ1-6; D remains ambiguous. This CDR3 is 13 amino acids long. The ends were cut back, 6 bases at V and 8 bases at J, with 11 bases in the middle. CDR1 and CDR2 from the germline V gene are LNHDA and SQIVND (reference sequence). The CDR3 DNA reads as TGTGCCAGTAGCCCCACCGGATATTCACCCCTCCACTTT. Translating it yields CASSPTGYSPLHF.

The J gene is TRBJ1-2, the V gene TRBV10-3, with a possible D match to TRBD1 (6 bases). The CDR3 sequence is 11 residues long. V was shortened by 5 bases and J by 8 bases, with 9 bases between the two germline ends. The germline V gene has CDR1 ENHRY and CDR2 SYGVKD. Here the CDR3 reads CAISTGWGYTF. In DNA form, the CDR3 reads TGTGCCATCAGTACAGGGTGGGGCTACACCTTC.